The 19 T cell receptor beta chains below come from one sample, sequenced in a study of blood T cell repertoires in COVID-19. TCRdb's table, derived via immunoSEQ multiplex PCR, lists solely in-frame clones and lacks some. Of around 80,000 clones listed, 75% to 95% are singletons. Sequencing was done on a sample of peripheral blood. These receptors were taken from a woman at least 80 years old with acute or convalescent COVID-19.

The chain carries TRBV5-4 and TRBJ2-5, with a tentative D call TRBD2 (6 bases). V lost 4 bases, J lost 0 bases, and 13 bases lay in between. The germline V gene has CDR1 SGHNT and CDR2 YYREEE (reference sequence). This CDR3 spans 15 amino acids. In nucleotides, the CDR3 is TGTGCCAGCAGCCCAGGGACTGAGTACCAAGAGACCCAGTACTTC. Encoded protein: CASSPGTEYQETQYF.

J is TRBJ2-5 and V is TRBV5-1; no firm D call. Germline loops: CDR1 SGHRS, CDR2 YFSETQ. The CDR3 runs 12 residues. V was shortened by 4 bases and J by 2 bases, with 6 bases between the two germline ends. The CDR3 DNA reads TGCGCCAGCAGCCCGTTACAAGAGACCCAGTACTTC. Translated: CASSPLQETQYF.

The chain uses TRBV7-2 and TRBJ2-2; the match to TRBD1 covers 8 bases. Germline V gene lookup returns CDR1 SGHTA and CDR2 FQGNSA. CDR3 length: 16 amino acids. The trim removed 4 bases at V and 3 bases at J, leaving 7 bases unmatched. In nucleotides, the CDR3 is TGTGCCAGCAGCTCCTGGGGCAGGGGGCACACCGGGGAGCTGTTTTTT. Amino acid sequence: CASSSWGRGHTGELFF.

The chain joins TRBV19 to TRBJ2-5; 7 bases fit TRBD1. The CDR3 extends over 14 amino acids. V lost 4 bases, J lost 4 bases, and 6 bases stayed unmatched. Germline assignment: CDR1 LNHDA and CDR2 SQIVND (reference sequence). The CDR3 region is CASSNKQGRETQYF. The DNA of the CDR3 is TGTGCCAGTAGTAATAAACAGGGGCGAGAGACCCAGTACTTC.

V gene TRBV18 combines with J gene TRBJ1-1; tentatively, D is TRBD1 (6 bases). The CDR3 sequence is 16 residues long. The germline CDR1 and CDR2 sequences are KGHSH and LQKENI. V was pared by 6 bases and J by 0 bases, with 17 bases between. CDR3 coding DNA: TGTGCCAGCTCGCGGAACAACAGGGCAGTGAACACTGAAGCTTTCTTT. It is translated as CASSRNNRAVNTEAFF.

The chain carries TRBV10-3 and TRBJ2-7, with 10 bases lining up with TRBD1. Germline-derived CDR1 and CDR2 are ENHRY and SYGVKD. The CDR3 contains 14 residues. V lost 7 bases to trimming and J lost 6 bases; unmatched junction nucleotides: 9. As DNA, the CDR3 is TGTGCCATCAAAGTGGGGACAGGGGTCTCCGAGCAGTACTTC. This encodes CAIKVGTGVSEQYF.

With respect to this clone: In the same sample, other DNA sequences code for this CDR3. The chain uses TRBV5-1 and TRBJ2-2; D is undetermined. Per germline, CDR1 SGHRS and CDR2 YFSETQ. The CDR3 extends over 12 amino acids. V shed 0 bases and J shed 6 bases, with 3 bases lying between them. CDR3 bases: TGCGCCAGCAGCTTGGCAGCCGGGGAGCTGTTTTTT. Protein sequence: CASSLAAGELFF.

Here the CDR3 reads CASSFRRGNTGELFF. The CDR3 nucleotides read TGTGCCAGCAGCTTCAGGCGGGGGAACACCGGGGAGCTGTTTTTT. The rearrangement uses TRBV7-2 and TRBJ2-2; D perhaps matches TRBD2 (6 bases). The CDR3 sequence is 15 residues long. The germline V gene has CDR1 SGHTA and CDR2 FQGNSA. Trimming stripped 3 bases from V and 1 base from J, with 9 bases between. Full variable domain (missing parts from reference TRBV7-2 and TRBJ2-2): GAGVSQSPSNKVTEKGKDVELRCDPISGHTALYWYRQSLGQGLEFLIYFQGNSAPDKSGLPSDRFSAERTGGSVSTLTIQRTQQEDSAVYLCASSFRRGNTGELFFGEGSRLTVL.

V is TRBV25-1 and J is TRBJ1-4, with D maybe TRBD1 (5 bases). Trimming stripped 4 bases from V and 8 bases from J, with 14 bases between. This CDR3 is 14 amino acids long. Germline V gives CDR1 MGHDK, CDR2 SYGVNS. CDR3 nucleotide sequence: TGTGCCAGCAGTGCCCCCGGAGGGGTCGAAAAACTGTTTTTT. This encodes CASSAPGGVEKLFF.

The V and J genes are TRBV10-1 and TRBJ1-1; TRBD1 matches at 7 bases. The CDR3 is 14 amino acids. Germline-derived CDR1 and CDR2 are WNHNN and SYGVQD (reference sequence). V trimming: 4 bases; J trimming: 5 bases; junction bases outside the gene matches: 7. For the CDR3, the DNA is TGCGCCAGCAGTGCCGACAGGGTGGAGACTGAAGCTTTCTTT. This gives the protein CASSADRVETEAFF.

CDR3 in DNA: TGCGCCAGCAGCAGAACAGGGGGCTCTGGAAACACCATATATTTT. Its protein is CASSRTGGSGNTIYF. The chain couples TRBV5-1 to TRBJ1-3; 8 bases map to TRBD1. There are 15 residues in the CDR3. Germline loops: CDR1 SGHRS, CDR2 YFSETQ. Trimming at V came to 4 bases and at J to 0 bases, leaving 3 bases not matched to a gene.

The V call is TRBV7-3, the J call TRBJ2-3, with 10 bases lining up with TRBD2. Losses at the gene ends were 6 bases for V and 1 base for J; bases not matched to a gene: 4. Germline V CDR1 and CDR2: SGHTA, FQGTGA. The CDR3 is made up of 15 amino acids. CDR3 amino acids: CASRATSGGTDTQYF. CDR3 bases: TGTGCCAGCAGAGCCACTAGCGGGGGCACAGATACGCAGTATTTT.

The chain recombines TRBV3-1 (or the pseudogene TRBV3-2) with TRBJ1-6; TRBD1 might be the D (6 bases). The CDR3 covers 17 residues. Germline values: CDR1 LGHDT, CDR2 YNNKEL (reference sequence). Trimming removed 3 bases from V and 10 bases from J, with 22 bases in between. Written as DNA, the CDR3 is TGTGCCAGCAGCCAGGTGCCTATGACAGGTCTGGGGTCACCCCTCCACTTT. Its protein is CASSQVPMTGLGSPLHF.

The chain combines TRBV15 with TRBJ2-7, with D perhaps TRBD1 (5 bases). The CDR3 extends over 14 amino acids. The V and J ends lost 9 bases and 0 bases respectively, with 15 bases between them. Germline loops: CDR1 LNHNV, CDR2 YYDKDF (reference sequence). For the CDR3, the DNA is TGTGCCACGGCTAGGACACCGAGCTCCTACGAGCAGTACTTC. This encodes CATARTPSSYEQYF. Full variable domain (rest looked up from reference TRBV15 and TRBJ2-7): DAMVIQNPRYQVTQFGKPVTLSCSQTLNHNVMYWYQQKSSQAPKLLFHYYDKDFNNEADTPDNFQSRRPNTSFCFLDIRSPGLGDTAMYLCATARTPSSYEQYFGPGTRLTVT.

This chain uses TRBV2 with TRBJ2-1, with 8 nucleotides matching TRBD1. The CDR3 length is 17 residues. Germline-derived CDR1 and CDR2 are SNHLY and FYNNEI. After removal of 0 bases from V and 8 bases from J, the junction contained 12 bases not matched to a gene. In DNA form, the CDR3 reads TGTGCCAGCAGTGAAGCGCTTGCAGGGGGCGTCGTGGATGAGCAGTTCTTC. Translation gives CASSEALAGGVVDEQFF.

CDR3: CASSPGQGTTNEKLFF. For the CDR3, the DNA is TGTGCCAGCTCACCGGGACAGGGAACAACTAATGAAAAACTGTTTTTT. The chain joins TRBV18 to TRBJ1-4; 9 bases are shared with TRBD1. The CDR3 totals 16 residues. Trimming at V came to 3 bases and at J to 0 bases, leaving 2 bases not matched to a gene. Germline loops: CDR1 KGHSH, CDR2 LQKENI.

The chain links TRBV10-3 to TRBJ2-7; TRBD1 agrees at 9 bases. Per germline, CDR1 ENHRY and CDR2 SYGVKD. Losses at the gene ends were 11 bases for V and 5 bases for J; bases not matched to a gene: 10. The CDR3 sequence is 13 residues long. CDR3: CASNSGTGNEQYF. The CDR3, as DNA: TGTGCCTCGAACTCCGGGACAGGGAACGAGCAGTACTTC.

The chain has TRBV12-3 or TRBV12-4 and TRBJ2-5; D uncertain. CDR3 length equals 11 residues. The germline V and J ends were trimmed by 3 bases and 4 bases, with 3 bases remaining between them. Here the CDR3 DNA reads TGTGCCAGCAGTTTCGTAGAGACCCAGTACTTC. Its protein product is CASSFVETQYF.

The chain recombines TRBV4-3 with TRBJ1-5, with D maybe TRBD1 (5 bases). The V gene's germline CDR1 is LGHNA and CDR2 YSLEER. Deletions cut 3 bases from V and 3 bases from J, with 21 bases between. The CDR3 totals 18 residues. The CDR3: CASSHITRGTADNQPQHF. In nucleotides, the CDR3 is TGCGCCAGCAGCCATATAACACGTGGGACTGCTGACAATCAGCCCCAGCATTTT.